One sample yielded the 4 T cell receptor beta chains listed below, sequenced in a study of vaccination effects on CD4 cells after COVID-19. Here immunoSEQ multiplex PCR was the method, and the copy in TCRdb shows in-frame clones only, minus some. Here the sample spans under 40,000 clones, roughly 82% being singletons. Subsequent to ten to eleven days of culture, CD4+ T cells were isolated. No antigen is known for these receptors. This material consisted of CD4+ T cells from PBMCs cultured without peptide, taken before COVID-19 vaccination. These receptors were obtained from a human donor who received a COVID-19 vaccine.

V gene TRBV12-3 or TRBV12-4 combines with J gene TRBJ1-6; no clear D. V was trimmed by 6 bases and J by 0 bases, leaving 3 bases between them. This CDR3 has 13 residues. CDR3 DNA: TGTGCCAGCAGGCCCTCCTATAATTCACCCCTCCACTTT. Encoded protein: CASRPSYNSPLHF.

The chain couples TRBV7-2 to TRBJ1-1; 10 bases are shared with TRBD1. Germline lookup yields CDR1 SGHTA and CDR2 FQGNSA. Unmatched junction bases numbered 3, after V lost 1 base and J lost 1 base. CDR3 size: 16 residues. The CDR3 is CASSLDGTGANTEAFF. Here the CDR3 DNA reads TGTGCCAGCAGCTTAGATGGGACAGGGGCGAACACTGAAGCTTTCTTT.

The chain uses TRBV27 and TRBJ1-4; 11 bases align to TRBD1. This CDR3 has 15 amino acids. J gave up 8 bases and V 5 bases, and 7 bases lay outside the gene matches. The germline V gene has CDR1 MNHEY and CDR2 SMNVEV (reference sequence). CDR3 DNA sequence: TGTGCCAGCAGTCCCCTGGACAGGGGGCTAGAAAAACTGTTTTTT. Translation: CASSPLDRGLEKLFF.

The chain couples TRBV24-1 to TRBJ1-5; D gene uncertain. This CDR3 has 16 residues. Germline CDR1 and CDR2: KGHDR and SFDVKD. Trimming took off 4 bases at V and 0 bases at J, with 12 bases between the two ends. The CDR3 DNA reads as TGTGCCACCAGTGACCCCGGGCGAAATAGCAATCAGCCCCAGCATTTT. Translation gives CATSDPGRNSNQPQHF.